The source of this T cell receptor beta chain is a study of regulatory T cells in long-lasting Graves disease. The authors built TCR beta libraries using iRepertoire HTBI primers and Arm-PCR of CDR3 regions. TCRdb itself ran the multiplex PCR reads through MiXCR, one entry per CDR3 protein. There are roughly 610,000 distinct CDR3 sequences in the sample; more than 15% occur only once, and approximately 12% lies in the top ten. Ten or more counts support this clonotype. Time point reported: newly diagnosed GD, antithyroid drugs for less than 3 months. TCR sequences were obtained from RNA taken from PBMCs. Germline CDR1 and CDR2: SGHTA and FQGTGA. The CDR3 spans 15 residues. The ends lost 2 bases at V and 3 bases at J; junction bases unmatched: 5. The sample also formed part of further work on T cells in Graves' hyperthyroidism and ophthalmopathy. That paper notes: A set of HTBI primers served as the primers for a first-round RT-PCR of the TCR CDR3. Most thyroid clonotypes with frequency above 0.001 were detected in blood.

The specimen was peripheral blood mononuclear cells (PBMCs), collected at new diagnosis, from a patient treated with antithyroid drugs. The sequence was collected from a man younger than 30 with Graves disease. The chain employs TRBV7-3 and TRBJ2-7; 9 nucleotides match TRBD2. This CDR3 reads CASSLDGTSSYEQYF. In DNA form, the CDR3 reads TGTGCCAGCAGCTTAGATGGGACTAGCAGCTACGAGCAGTACTTC.